The sequence of this TCR beta chain was determined in a study of metastatic and nonmetastatic thyroid tumors. Study background: From malignant and benign thyroid patients, repertoires in blood and in tumor or nodule tissue were compared. Overall study findings and caveats: Within blood and tumor, benign nodules reportedly had significantly lower TCR beta diversity than malignant thyroid tumors did.

Ahead of thyroid surgery, no patient had received treatment of any kind. The authors' processing: The distant-metastasis classifier for papillary thyroid cancer was built from CDR3 differences across clinicopathological groups. MiXCR re-clonotyped the PCR reads for TCRdb. The V and J calls follow TCRdb's processing rather than the paper's. The table shows tens of thousands of clones, with about 12% occurring only once. The CDR3 consists of 15 residues. The germline gives CDR1 MNHEY, CDR2 SMNVEV (reference sequence). Trimming pared 5 bases from V and 0 bases from J, leaving 11 bases between. A word on this clone: The antigen remains unidentified.

Sequencing was performed on blood. The receptor was derived from a female donor with papillary thyroid cancer or a benign thyroid nodule (not recorded which). Some clones in this sample may be carry-over from other donors' samples. The chain couples TRBV27 to TRBJ2-1; D remains ambiguous. The CDR3 DNA reads TGTGCCAGCAGTCCGGCTTTAAGCTCCTACAATGAGCAGTTCTTC. Its translation is CASSPALSSYNEQFF.